A selection of T cell receptor beta chains follows, all from one sample in a study of spatial heterogeneity in lung cancer. TCRdb called the 5' RACE reads again in MiXCR, with one record for every CDR3 protein. The table includes about 52,000 distinct CDR3 sequences, roughly 8.1% detected once. The sample was PBMCs, taken at follow-up. The receptors were sampled from a female donor with early-stage non-small cell lung cancer. Both conserved end residues are part of each CDR3. Each record gives: J gene, D gene, clone size, V gene, CDR3 protein, CDR3 DNA. A D gene is named only where the DNA matches it firmly. Some rows have no size entry. The others give once, few or many, or a class for an expanded clone.

TRBJ2-5 . many TRBV2 CASSQETQYF TGTGCCAGCAGTCAAGAGACCCAGTACTTC
TRBJ2-2 . many TRBV10-2 CASGPNTGELFF TGCGCCAGCGGGCCCAACACCGGGGAGCTGTTTTTT
TRBJ1-1 . few TRBV28 CASITGEGSVFF TGTGCCAGCATCACGGGCGAGGGCTCCGTTTTCTTT
TRBJ2-7 . many TRBV5-1 CASSLVGAAEQYF TGCGCCAGCAGCTTAGTCGGGGCCGCCGAGCAGTACTTC
TRBJ1-2 . many TRBV28 CASSLLGLALNNYGYTF TGTGCCAGCAGTTTACTCGGACTGGCCCTGAATAACTATGGCTACACCTTC
TRBJ1-1 . once TRBV7-9 CASSKDLLAEAFF TGTGCCAGCAGCAAGGACCTTCTTGCTGAAGCTTTCTTT
TRBJ2-7 TRBD2 many TRBV28 CASSSPGLAVREQYF TGTGCCAGCAGTTCCCCGGGACTAGCGGTTCGTGAGCAGTACTTC
TRBJ1-6 TRBD1 many TRBV12-3/TRBV12-4 CASSPGQGGNSPLHF TGTGCCAGCAGTCCGGGACAGGGAGGGAATTCACCCCTCCACTTT
TRBJ2-7 . few TRBV7-9 CASSLLNEQYF TGTGCCAGCAGCTTGCTAAACGAGCAGTACTTC
TRBJ2-7 . . TRBV10-2 CASQGYEQYF TGCGCCAGCCAGGGGTACGAGCAGTACTTC
TRBJ1-1 TRBD1 . TRBV10-3 CATKQGANTEAFF TGTGCCACCAAACAGGGGGCAAACACTGAAGCTTTCTTT
TRBJ2-5 . many TRBV5-1 CASSSASVVETQYF TGCGCCAGCAGCTCGGCGTCAGTTGTAGAGACCCAGTACTTC
TRBJ1-2 TRBD1 many TRBV7-2 CASSPRDRDGYTF TGTGCCAGCAGCCCCCGGGACAGGGATGGCTACACCTTC
TRBJ2-3 . few TRBV5-1 CASRAGSSSTDTQYF TGCGCCAGCAGGGCAGGGAGCTCTAGCACAGATACGCAGTATTTT